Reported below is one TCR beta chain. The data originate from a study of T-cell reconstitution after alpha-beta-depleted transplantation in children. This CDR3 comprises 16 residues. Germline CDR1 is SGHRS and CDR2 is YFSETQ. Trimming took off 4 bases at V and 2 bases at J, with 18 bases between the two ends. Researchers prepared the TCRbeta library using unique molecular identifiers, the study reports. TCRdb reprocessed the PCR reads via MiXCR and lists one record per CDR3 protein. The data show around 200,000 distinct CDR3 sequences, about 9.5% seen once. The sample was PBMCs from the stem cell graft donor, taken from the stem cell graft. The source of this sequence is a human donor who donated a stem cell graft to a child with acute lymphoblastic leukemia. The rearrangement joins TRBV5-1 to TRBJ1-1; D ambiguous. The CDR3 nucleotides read TGCGCCAGCAGCCCCCTGCCGGGCGGGGATAACACTGAAGCTTTCTTT. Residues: CASSPLPGGDNTEAFF.